The 32 T cell receptor beta chains listed next were all sequenced from one sample in a study of vaccination and CD4 T cells after COVID-19. An Oncomine TCR Beta short-read assay was used to sequence the DNA from cultured CD4+ T cells. MiXCR, applied by TCRdb to the PCR reads, yields one record per CDR3 protein. The data hold over 15,000 distinct CDR3 sequences, with 55% observed a single time. Noted treatment: 10-day PBMC culture with coronavirus spike peptide pools or control peptides (ViraFEST assay). Their cognate antigens are unknown. Sequencing was carried out using CD4+ T cells from blood, cultured in vitro. All receptors derive from a human donor who had recovered from COVID-19.

The rearrangement links TRBV11-2 to TRBJ1-6, with 7 nucleotides matching TRBD1. The germline CDR1 and CDR2 sequences are SGHAT and FQNNGV. Trimming removed 4 bases from V and 6 bases from J; junction bases left unmatched: 15. The CDR3 totals 18 residues. CDR3 amino acids: CASSSRPPTGSANSPLHF. The CDR3 bases are TGTGCCAGCAGCTCCCGGCCCCCGACAGGGTCGGCTAATTCACCCCTCCACTTT. The full variable domain, with the rest looked up from reference TRBV11-2 and TRBJ1-6, is EAGVAQSPRYKIIEKRQSVAFWCNPISGHATLYWYQQILGQGPKLLIQFQNNGVVDDSQLPKDRFSAERLKGVDSTLKIQPAKLEDSAVYLCASSSRPPTGSANSPLHFGNGTRLTVT.

The chain carries TRBV20-1 and TRBJ2-1; D remains ambiguous. Trimming left V 1 base short and J 1 base short, with 14 bases between. Germline V CDR1 and CDR2: DFQATT, SNEGSKA (reference sequence). This CDR3 contains 16 residues. The CDR3 DNA sequence: TGCAGTGCTAGAGTCTTCACCCCCACGTCCTACAATGAGCAGTTCTTC. Its protein is CSARVFTPTSYNEQFF.

The chain couples TRBV6-2 or TRBV6-3 to TRBJ2-5, with TRBD2 identical over 8 bases. CDR3 length: 16 amino acids. Germline CDR1 and CDR2: MNHEY and SVGEGT. Germline trimming cut 2 bases from V and 4 bases from J; bases unmatched to any gene: 9. The DNA of the CDR3 is TGTGCCAGCAGTTACGGGTCGGGAGGGCCAGTAGAGACCCAGTACTTC. Its protein product is CASSYGSGGPVETQYF.

The rearrangement uses TRBV30 and TRBJ2-7; D may be TRBD2 (5 bases). Germline CDR1 GTSNPN, CDR2 SVGIG (reference sequence). V was pared by 3 bases and J by 4 bases, with 13 bases between. There are 13 residues in the CDR3. In nucleotides, the CDR3 is TGTGCCTGGAGGAGGACCGGGGTTTACGAGCAGTACTTC. It yields the protein CAWRRTGVYEQYF.

This chain joins TRBV20-1 and TRBJ2-7; tentatively, D is TRBD2 (6 bases). This CDR3 has 15 residues. The V end lost 2 bases, the J end lost 1 base, and 15 bases lay between the germline ends. CDR1 DFQATT and CDR2 SNEGSKA come from the germline V gene (reference sequence). For the CDR3, the DNA is TGCAGTGCTAGAAGAGCGGGCCAAATTTCCTACGAGCAGTACTTC. It specifies CSARRAGQISYEQYF.

The gene calls are TRBV6-5 and TRBJ2-7, with 8 positions matching TRBD1. CDR3 length: 15 amino acids. The V and J ends lost 4 bases and 4 bases, in that order; junction bases with no gene match: 9. The germline V gene encodes CDR1 MNHEY and CDR2 SVGAGI. Written as DNA, the CDR3 is TGTGCCAGCAGTTCCCCCGGGACAGGTATTTACGAGCAGTACTTC. Translating gives CASSSPGTGIYEQYF.

The rearrangement links TRBV10-3 to TRBJ2-5; no clear D gene. CDR1 is ENHRY and CDR2 is SYGVKD in the germline V gene. The V and J ends lost 2 bases and 1 base respectively, with 2 bases between them. The CDR3 has 12 amino acids. CDR3 coding DNA: TGTGCCATCAGTGAGAGCCAAGAGACCCAGTACTTC. Translated: CAISESQETQYF.

The chain joins TRBV15 to TRBJ2-4; TRBD2 agrees at 7 bases. This CDR3 is built from 17 residues. V dropped 0 bases and J dropped 5; count of bases not matched to a gene: 10. Germline lookup yields CDR1 LNHNV and CDR2 YYDKDF (reference sequence). The CDR3: CATSRELTSLPENIQYF. Here the CDR3 DNA reads TGTGCCACCAGCAGAGAGTTGACTAGCTTACCAGAAAACATTCAGTACTTC.

The V and J genes are TRBV29-1 and TRBJ1-2; no firm D call. The CDR3 sequence is 14 residues long. V was cut by 5 bases and J by 4 bases, with 17 bases left in between. Germline CDR1 reads SQVTM; CDR2 reads ANQGSEA. The CDR3 coding sequence is TGCAGCGTTTGGGCCGTTAGGAGCGGCTATGGCTACACCTTC. It encodes CSVWAVRSGYGYTF.

V gene TRBV5-4 combines with J gene TRBJ2-2, with 8 nucleotides matching TRBD2. Per the germline V gene, CDR1 is SGHNT and CDR2 is YYREEE (reference sequence). This CDR3 region has 13 residues. The ends lost 5 bases at V and 3 bases at J; junction bases unmatched: 0. The CDR3 spells CASRRGDTGELFF. The CDR3 DNA sequence: TGTGCCAGCAGGCGGGGGGACACCGGGGAGCTGTTTTTT.

This clonotype was found a few times. The J gene is TRBJ2-7, the V gene TRBV27; 10 nucleotides match TRBD1. This CDR3 contains 14 residues. Trimming cost V 6 bases and J 7 bases; bases outside gene matches: 9. Per germline, CDR1 MNHEY and CDR2 SMNVEV (reference sequence). CDR3 protein: CASRSGTGVWEQYF. The CDR3 coding sequence is TGTGCCAGCAGATCCGGGACAGGGGTGTGGGAGCAGTACTTC.

The chain is built from TRBV19 and TRBJ1-5, with TRBD1 matching over 7 bases. Looked up from germline, CDR1 is LNHDA and CDR2 is SQIVND (reference sequence). V trimming: 10 bases; J trimming: 1 base; junction bases outside the gene matches: 13. The CDR3 extends over 16 amino acids. The CDR3 DNA follows: TGTGCCACCCACATGACAGGGCGGGAGAGCAATCAGCCCCAGCATTTT. Translation gives CATHMTGRESNQPQHF.

V gene TRBV20-1 combines with J gene TRBJ1-2; D uncertain. Germline V CDR1 and CDR2: DFQATT, SNEGSKA (reference sequence). The CDR3 runs 13 residues. Deletions cut 1 base from V and 4 bases from J, with 10 bases between. CDR3 in amino acids: CSARGVSFYGYTF. CDR3 sequence (DNA): TGCAGTGCTAGAGGCGTCAGCTTCTATGGCTACACCTTC.

This chain links TRBV18 with TRBJ1-6; D unclear. Trimming took off 0 bases at V and 7 bases at J, with 10 bases between the two ends. The CDR3 extends over 15 amino acids. Germline values: CDR1 KGHSH, CDR2 LQKENI. The CDR3 reads CASSPPSRTNSPLHF. In DNA, the CDR3 is TGTGCCAGCTCACCACCGTCCAGGACGAATTCACCCCTCCACTTT. The variable domain in full, completed from reference TRBV18 and TRBJ1-6, reads NAGVMQNPRHLVRRRGQEARLRCSPMKGHSHVYWYRQLPEEGLKFMVYLQKENIIDESGMPKERFSAEFPKEGPSILRIQQVVRGDSAAYFCASSPPSRTNSPLHFGNGTRLTVT.

The CDR3 is CASREAWGGYGYTF. The DNA for the CDR3 is TGTGCCAGCAGGGAGGCGTGGGGCGGCTATGGCTACACCTTC. The chain is built from TRBV27 and TRBJ1-2; TRBD1 is a possible D gene (5 bases). V lost 6 bases to trimming and J lost 4 bases, with 15 bases between them. This CDR3 spans 14 amino acids. Germline V gene lookup returns CDR1 MNHEY and CDR2 SMNVEV (reference sequence).

Only a few counts were recorded for this clonotype. The chain combines TRBV7-2 with TRBJ1-3; D gene ambiguous. V lost 6 bases, J lost 0 bases, and 15 bases lay in between. CDR3 length equals 16 residues. CDR1 and CDR2 (germline): SGHTA, FQGNSA. CDR3 DNA sequence: TGTGCCAGCAGATTACACTCGACCAGCTCTGGAAACACCATATATTTT. This codes for CASRLHSTSSGNTIYF. Complete variable domain (other parts from reference TRBV7-2 and TRBJ1-3): GAGVSQSPSNKVTEKGKDVELRCDPISGHTALYWYRQSLGQGLEFLIYFQGNSAPDKSGLPSDRFSAERTGGSVSTLTIQRTQQEDSAVYLCASRLHSTSSGNTIYFGEGSWLTVV.

This clonotype appeared a few times. The rearrangement joins TRBV5-1 to TRBJ2-1, with TRBD1 matching over 8 bases. CDR3 length equals 14 residues. Losses at the gene ends were 3 bases for V and 9 bases for J; bases not matched to a gene: 8. Germline CDR1 SGHRS, CDR2 YFSETQ. CDR3: CASSSGQGEGEQFF. The CDR3 nucleotides read TGCGCCAGCAGCTCTGGACAGGGCGAGGGTGAGCAGTTCTTC.

This chain connects TRBV29-1 to TRBJ1-2, with 10 positions matching TRBD1. The CDR3 totals 13 residues. Germline V gives CDR1 SQVTM, CDR2 ANQGSEA. Trimming removed 6 bases from V and 1 base from J; junction bases left unmatched: 2. The CDR3 DNA is TGCAGCGTGAGGGACAGGGGTAACTATGGCTACACCTTC. Translation gives CSVRDRGNYGYTF.

This sequence joins TRBV19 and TRBJ1-2, with D possibly matching TRBD1 (5 bases). Trimming shortened V by 6 bases and J by 0 bases, and 11 bases separated the two germline ends. Germline values: CDR1 LNHDA, CDR2 SQIVND (reference sequence). This CDR3 has 14 residues. CDR3 in amino acids: CASRTGGTNYGYTF. The CDR3 DNA sequence: TGTGCCAGTAGGACGGGGGGGACTAACTATGGCTACACCTTC.

The chain carries TRBV6-1 and TRBJ1-1; D may be TRBD1 (6 bases). With 2 bases removed from V and 5 bases from J, the gap between germline ends came to 18 bases. This CDR3 contains 16 residues. The V gene's germline CDR1 is MNHNS and CDR2 SASEGT. The CDR3 region has the DNA TGTGCCAGCAGTGAAACCTTGGGGGCAAAAAAGACTGAAGCTTTCTTT. Translated: CASSETLGAKKTEAFF.

The chain employs TRBV21-1 and TRBJ2-4; the table names TRBD2, a call not compared with the DNA. TRBV21-1 is listed as a pseudogene. The CDR3 runs 16 residues. In nucleotides, the CDR3 is TGTGCCAGCAGCAAGCCCCGGACTAGCTCCAAAAACATTCAGTACTTC. Its protein product is CASSKPRTSSKNIQYF.

V usage is TRBV23-1 and J usage is TRBJ2-3, with TRBD2 identical over 16 bases. TRBV23-1 is identified as an open reading frame with a role that is uncertain. Trimming at V came to 8 bases and at J to 5 bases, leaving 7 bases not matched to a gene. The CDR3 sequence is 16 residues long. The CDR3 DNA reads TGCGCCAGCCTTCCGGGACTAGCGGGAGGGAGAGATACGCAGTATTTT. It yields the protein CASLPGLAGGRDTQYF.

This clonotype has a handful of counts. The genes are TRBV28 and TRBJ1-5; TRBD1 matches at 7 bases. CDR3 length: 15 residues. Germline values: CDR1 MDHEN, CDR2 SYDVKM. With V trimmed by 6 bases and J by 2 bases, 7 bases remained unmatched. This CDR3 is CASSSLTGGNQPQHF. The CDR3 nucleotides are TGTGCCAGCAGCTCTCTTACAGGGGGCAATCAGCCCCAGCATTTT.

This rearrangement joins TRBV7-8 to TRBJ1-2; D gene unclear. The CDR3 length is 15 residues. Trimming took off 5 bases at V and 2 bases at J, with 15 bases between the two ends. Per germline, CDR1 SGHVS and CDR2 FQNEAQ. CDR3 coding DNA: TGTGCCAGCAGCCCGCGGCGGGCGCCAAACTATGGCTACACCTTC. This sequence encodes CASSPRRAPNYGYTF.

The chain links TRBV4-2 to TRBJ2-1; 8 bases are shared with TRBD2. The CDR3 covers 17 residues. Trimming took 8 bases from V and 0 from J; bases not matched to a gene: 12. Germline CDR1 LGHNA, CDR2 YNFKEQ. CDR3 sequence reads: CASGPNWAGGSYNEQFF. The CDR3 bases are TGTGCCAGCGGCCCGAATTGGGCGGGAGGCTCCTACAATGAGCAGTTCTTC.

This clonotype occurred a few times. V usage is TRBV5-1 and J usage is TRBJ1-1; no firm D call. Looked up from germline, CDR1 is SGHRS and CDR2 is YFSETQ. V was pared by 6 bases and J by 2 bases, with 11 bases between. The CDR3 loop spans 13 amino acids. The CDR3 bases are TGCGCCAGCAAGTTATCTCGCAACACTGAAGCTTTCTTT. It translates to CASKLSRNTEAFF.

CDR3 in DNA: TGTGCCATCAGTGCCGGGACTACCGATTACAATGAGCAGTTCTTC. Amino acid sequence: CAISAGTTDYNEQFF. The chain employs TRBV10-3 and TRBJ2-1; 7 bases match TRBD2. The V segment lost 4 bases and the J segment 4 bases; nucleotides outside the gene matches: 7. In germline, CDR1 is ENHRY, CDR2 SYGVKD. The CDR3 runs 15 residues.

The chain combines TRBV29-1 with TRBJ1-5, with a tentative D call TRBD1 (6 bases). CDR3 size: 13 residues. With 5 bases removed from V and 3 bases from J, the gap between germline ends came to 11 bases. Germline CDR1 SQVTM, CDR2 ANQGSEA. CDR3 in amino acids: CSVLQGYNQPQHF. CDR3 DNA sequence: TGCAGCGTTTTACAGGGATACAATCAGCCCCAGCATTTT. Supplemented by reference TRBV29-1 and TRBJ1-5, the full variable domain reads SAVISQKPSRDICQRGTSLTIQCQVDSQVTMMFWYRQQPGQSLTLIATANQGSEATYESGFVIDKFPISRPNLTFSTLTVSNMSPEDSSIYLCSVLQGYNQPQHFGDGTRLSIL.

The V gene is TRBV7-2, the J gene TRBJ2-1; 9 bases line up with TRBD1. Losses at the gene ends were 5 bases for V and 10 bases for J; bases not matched to a gene: 6. From germline, CDR1 is SGHTA and CDR2 FQGNSA. CDR3 length: 13 amino acids. Here the CDR3 reads CASSADRGSEQFF. The CDR3 DNA sequence: TGTGCCAGCAGCGCGGACAGGGGAAGCGAGCAGTTCTTC.

This chain connects TRBV20-1 to TRBJ2-3; D is unresolved. CDR1 is DFQATT and CDR2 is SNEGSKA in the germline V gene (reference sequence). The CDR3 totals 10 residues. The V end was cut by 6 bases, the J end by 1 base, with 2 bases between. The CDR3 reads CSARTDTQYF. The CDR3 DNA follows: TGCAGTGCCCGCACAGATACGCAGTATTTT.

The J gene is TRBJ1-1, the V gene TRBV2; D remains unclear. CDR1 and CDR2 from the germline V gene are SNHLY and FYNNEI. The CDR3 covers 14 residues. The ends were cut back, 5 bases at V and 0 bases at J, with 10 bases in the middle. The chain's CDR3 is CASSKGPLNTEAFF. As DNA, the CDR3 is TGTGCCAGCAGTAAAGGGCCCCTGAACACTGAAGCTTTCTTT.

There are a few counts of this clonotype. V and J are TRBV21-1 and TRBJ1-1. TRBV21-1 is tagged as a pseudogene. The length of the CDR3 is 14 residues. The CDR3 spells CASSNFKGITEAFF. The CDR3 coding sequence is TGTGCCAGCAGCAATTTTAAGGGTATCACTGAAGCTTTCTTT.